What follows are 27 T cell receptor beta chains derived from one specimen sequenced in a study of T-cell reconstitution after alpha-beta-depleted transplantation in children. This sample's TCRbeta library carried unique molecular identifier barcodes. MiXCR, run by TCRdb on the PCR reads, gives a single entry per CDR3 protein. Here the sample spans 500,000 to 650,000 distinct CDR3 sequences, around 10% being singletons. The specimen comprised PBMCs, mostly from graft donor cells, sampled 180 days after TCRalphabeta/CD19-depleted stem cell transplant. The receptor set was obtained from a female patient aged 2-10 years who had a stem cell transplant for aplastic anemia, so the T cells may come from the graft donor.

The chain recombines TRBV7-2 with TRBJ1-5; D may be TRBD1 (5 bases). V was clipped by 5 bases and J by 2 bases, with 13 bases between them. The CDR3 contains 15 residues. Germline V gene lookup returns CDR1 SGHTA and CDR2 FQGNSA. The CDR3 region is CASSRVGTGNQPQHF. The CDR3 DNA reads as TGTGCCAGCAGCAGAGTGGGGACGGGCAATCAGCCCCAGCATTTT.

At least ten counts were recorded for this clonotype. The V and J genes are TRBV12-3 or TRBV12-4 and TRBJ2-5; D gene ambiguous. The V end lost 4 bases, the J end lost 3 bases, and 9 bases lay between the germline ends. This CDR3 is built from 13 residues. CDR3 coding DNA: TGTGCCAGCAGTTCAGAAACTAAAGAGACCCAGTACTTC. It translates to CASSSETKETQYF.

The chain couples TRBV28 to TRBJ2-3; a weak D match, TRBD1 (6 bases). V was clipped by 1 base and J by 5 bases, with 19 bases between them. Per the germline V gene, CDR1 is MDHEN and CDR2 is SYDVKM. The CDR3 has 17 residues. The CDR3 DNA follows: TGTGCCAGCAGTTTATTTAGTGCGAGGGGGTTGCAAGATACGCAGTATTTT. This codes for CASSLFSARGLQDTQYF.

This clonotype was seen ten or more times. The CDR3 region is CASSVEASRNEQFF. The CDR3, as DNA: TGTGCCAGCAGCGTAGAGGCGTCGAGGAATGAGCAGTTCTTC. The V call is TRBV9, the J call TRBJ2-1; D remains unclear. The CDR3 is 14 amino acids. CDR1 is SGDLS, CDR2 YYNGEE, per germline. Trimming pared 0 bases from V and 7 bases from J, leaving 11 bases between.

J is TRBJ1-6 and V is TRBV3-1; tentative D call: TRBD1 (6 bases). CDR3 length equals 14 residues. V gave up 4 bases and J gave up 9 bases, with 13 bases separating them. Germline V gene data show CDR1 as LGHDT and CDR2 as YNNKEL (reference sequence). The CDR3 sequence: CASSPQGQSSPLHF. In DNA, the CDR3 is TGTGCCAGCAGCCCCCAGGGGCAGAGTTCACCCCTCCACTTT.

Only a few counts were recorded for this clonotype. V usage is TRBV4-3 and J usage is TRBJ2-7; 7 nucleotides align to TRBD1. CDR1 and CDR2 (germline): LGHNA, YSLEER. This CDR3 is built from 15 residues. V shed 4 bases, J shed 0 bases, and the junction held 6 bases outside the gene matches. CDR3 nucleotide sequence: TGCGCCAGCAGCCTCCGGGACAGCAGCTCCTACGAGCAGTACTTC. Amino acids: CASSLRDSSSYEQYF.

The rearrangement links TRBV6-1 to TRBJ2-6; D gene unclear. Trimming shortened V by 6 bases and J by 0 bases, and 12 bases separated the two germline ends. This CDR3 spans 16 amino acids. Germline values: CDR1 MNHNS, CDR2 SASEGT. CDR3 residues: CASRGRTFSGANVLTF. CDR3 sequence (DNA): TGTGCCAGCAGGGGCAGAACTTTCTCTGGGGCCAACGTCCTGACTTTC.

In this sample, this clonotype turned up many times. The V and J genes are TRBV4-3 and TRBJ2-1; the D is unclear. Trimming cost V 0 bases and J 9 bases, with 9 bases left between them. Germline V gives CDR1 LGHNA, CDR2 YSLEER. This CDR3 has 13 amino acids. The CDR3 loop reads CASSQDLGREQFF. In nucleotides, the CDR3 is TGCGCCAGCAGCCAAGATTTGGGTCGTGAGCAGTTCTTC.

This clonotype turned up a few times. The chain joins TRBV5-1 to TRBJ2-1; D unresolved. Looked up from germline, CDR1 is SGHRS and CDR2 is YFSETQ. Trimming stripped 1 base from V and 2 bases from J, with 16 bases between. The CDR3 runs 17 residues. This CDR3 reads CASSLWVHTEAYNEQFF. CDR3 DNA: TGCGCCAGCAGCTTGTGGGTACACACAGAAGCCTACAATGAGCAGTTCTTC.

This chain connects TRBV20-1 to TRBJ1-5, with D perhaps TRBD1 (6 bases). Germline CDR1 DFQATT, CDR2 SNEGSKA (reference sequence). The CDR3 contains 17 residues. V lost 0 bases and J lost 0, with 15 bases in between. The CDR3, as DNA: TGCAGTGCTAGAGATAACAAGGGGGTGGATAGCAATCAGCCCCAGCATTTT. As protein: CSARDNKGVDSNQPQHF.

This chain joins TRBV5-1 and TRBJ2-1, with TRBD2 matching 12 bases. The J segment lost 10 bases and the V segment lost 0 bases, leaving 5 bases of the junction unmatched. The CDR3 length is 15 residues. Germline V gene sequence: CDR1 SGHRS, CDR2 YFSETQ. DNA for the CDR3: TGCGCCAGCAGCTTGGCTAGCGGGAGGGCCTTGGAGCAGTTCTTC. It specifies CASSLASGRALEQFF.

The chain uses TRBV27 and TRBJ2-6, with D unclear. Trimming took 5 bases from V and 12 from J, leaving 14 bases between them. The CDR3 loop spans 13 amino acids. Per the germline V gene, CDR1 is MNHEY and CDR2 is SMNVEV (reference sequence). CDR3 sequence (DNA): TGTGCCAGCAGTCGGAGAATGGTTGGCGTCCTGACTTTC. As protein: CASSRRMVGVLTF. The entire variable domain, with the rest obtained from reference TRBV27 and TRBJ2-6, is as follows: EAQVTQNPRYLITVTGKKLTVTCSQNMNHEYMSWYRQDPGLGLRQIYYSMNVEVTDKGDVPEGYKVSRKEKRNFPLILESPSPNQTSLYFCASSRRMVGVLTFGAGSRLTVL.

Ten or more counts support this clonotype. This chain connects TRBV29-1 to TRBJ2-6; D gene unclear. Germline CDR1 SQVTM, CDR2 ANQGSEA. The CDR3 totals 13 residues. V gave up 3 bases and J gave up 2 bases, with 5 bases separating them. CDR3 coding DNA: TGCAGCGTTGAGGGAACTGGGGCCAACGTCCTGACTTTC. This sequence encodes CSVEGTGANVLTF. Together with reference TRBV29-1 and TRBJ2-6, the CDR3 gives the full variable domain: SAVISQKPSRDICQRGTSLTIQCQVDSQVTMMFWYRQQPGQSLTLIATANQGSEATYESGFVIDKFPISRPNLTFSTLTVSNMSPEDSSIYLCSVEGTGANVLTFGAGSRLTVL.

This clonotype was counted only a few times. The rearrangement joins TRBV19 to TRBJ1-1; no firm D call. CDR1 is LNHDA and CDR2 is SQIVND in the germline V gene (reference sequence). With 3 bases removed from V and 1 base from J, the gap between germline ends came to 9 bases. The CDR3 sequence is 14 residues long. CDR3 in DNA: TGTGCCAGTAGTATTCCCAAAAAGAACACTGAAGCTTTCTTT. It translates to CASSIPKKNTEAFF.

This clonotype was seen a few times. This sequence joins TRBV18 and TRBJ2-5; no clear D gene. V lost 0 bases to trimming and J lost 4 bases, with 6 bases between them. Germline V gives CDR1 KGHSH, CDR2 LQKENI. CDR3 length equals 13 residues. The CDR3 region has the DNA TGTGCCAGCTCACCACCGGCTCGAGAGACCCAGTACTTC. It translates to CASSPPARETQYF.

This clonotype was found a few times. For the CDR3, the DNA is TGCGCCAGCAGCCAAGGTTCAGCGGAGTACGAGCAGTACTTC. Translating it yields CASSQGSAEYEQYF. The chain combines TRBV4-1 with TRBJ2-7, with D perhaps TRBD2 (5 bases). From germline, CDR1 is MGHRA and CDR2 YSYEKL. Trimming took off 1 base at V and 4 bases at J, with 11 bases between the two ends. The CDR3 spans 14 residues.

V usage is TRBV19 and J usage is TRBJ2-7; 11 positions match TRBD2. J lost 6 bases, V lost 5 bases, and 6 bases had no gene match. CDR1 is LNHDA and CDR2 is SQIVND in the germline V gene (reference sequence). The CDR3 consists of 14 residues. This chain's CDR3 is CASSVGLAVGEQYV. The CDR3 nucleotides read TGTGCCAGTAGTGTGGGACTAGCGGTCGGCGAGCAGTACGTC.

This clonotype has a handful of counts. This chain connects TRBV6-2 or TRBV6-3 to TRBJ1-2; D not certain. Per the germline V gene, CDR1 is MNHEY and CDR2 is SVGEGT. The CDR3 sequence is 12 residues long. V was trimmed by 2 bases and J by 4 bases, leaving 5 bases between them. The CDR3 DNA reads TGTGCCAGCAGTTACCAGGTCTATGGCTACACCTTC. It translates to CASSYQVYGYTF.

The sample holds many counts of this clonotype. The chain links TRBV12-3 or TRBV12-4 to TRBJ2-3; D not certain. The CDR3 runs to 14 residues. The V end was cut by 3 bases, the J end by 3 bases, with 10 bases between. DNA for the CDR3: TGTGCCAGCAGTTTGCCCAGCAGGACAGATACGCAGTATTTT. Amino acid sequence: CASSLPSRTDTQYF.

This clonotype was recorded a few times. CDR3 sequence reads: CSAREWGPSGANVLTF. CDR3 bases: TGCAGTGCTAGAGAGTGGGGACCCTCTGGGGCCAACGTCCTGACTTTC. This chain connects TRBV20-1 to TRBJ2-6; the D call may be TRBD1 or TRBD2 (5 bases each). V lost 0 bases and J lost 0, with 9 bases in between. Germline V CDR1 and CDR2: DFQATT, SNEGSKA (reference sequence). The CDR3 loop spans 16 amino acids.

V gene TRBV7-2 combines with J gene TRBJ2-7; the D gene is possibly TRBD2 (5 bases). The V end lost 2 bases, the J end lost 7 bases, and 12 bases lay between the germline ends. CDR3 length: 13 amino acids. Per the germline V gene, CDR1 is SGHTA and CDR2 is FQGNSA. The CDR3 region is CASSLTSLWEQYV. Written as DNA, the CDR3 is TGTGCCAGCAGCTTAACTAGTCTGTGGGAGCAGTACGTC.

This clonotype was detected many times. The J gene is TRBJ1-1, the V gene TRBV6-2 or TRBV6-3; D gene ambiguous. Trimming shortened V by 4 bases and J by 1 base, and 10 bases separated the two germline ends. The CDR3 contains 14 residues. Germline assignment: CDR1 MNHEY and CDR2 SVGEGT. As DNA, the CDR3 is TGTGCCAGCAGTTCGGTACTCAGGAACACTGAAGCTTTCTTT. This codes for CASSSVLRNTEAFF.

A few counts support this clonotype. The CDR3 protein is CASSPARSGQETQYF. The DNA of the CDR3 is TGTGCCAGCAGCCCAGCTCGATCAGGACAAGAGACCCAGTACTTC. This chain connects TRBV7-2 to TRBJ2-5; D is uncertain. V gave up 5 bases and J gave up 2 bases, with 15 bases separating them. CDR1 SGHTA and CDR2 FQGNSA come from the germline V gene. This CDR3 contains 15 residues.

This clonotype was recorded a few times. This chain links TRBV5-1 with TRBJ2-1; 8 bases are a match to TRBD2. V lost 4 bases, J lost 4 bases, and 10 bases stayed unmatched. CDR1 is SGHRS and CDR2 is YFSETQ in the germline V gene. The CDR3 extends over 16 amino acids. The CDR3 loop is CASSPLSGRVYNEQFF. CDR3 DNA: TGCGCCAGCAGCCCCCTTTCCGGGAGGGTGTACAATGAGCAGTTCTTC.

The rearrangement joins TRBV30 to TRBJ2-1, with 10 bases aligning to TRBD2. The CDR3 sequence is 14 residues long. J gave up 8 bases and V 0 bases, and 4 bases lay outside the gene matches. Per the germline V gene, CDR1 is GTSNPN and CDR2 is SVGIG (reference sequence). CDR3 sequence: CAWSVRSGRDEQFF. CDR3 in DNA: TGTGCCTGGAGTGTAAGGAGCGGGAGGGATGAGCAGTTCTTC.

This chain uses TRBV12-3 or TRBV12-4 with TRBJ1-2; D not resolved. Trimming left V 6 bases short and J 14 bases short, with 16 bases between. CDR3 size: 11 residues. DNA of the CDR3: TGTGCCAGCAGGGGTCCGGGCCCCAATACCTTC. It is translated as CASRGPGPNTF.

The sample holds a few counts of this clonotype. V usage is TRBV9 and J usage is TRBJ2-5; the D gene is possibly TRBD2 (6 bases). Between the trimmed V and J ends, which lost 3 bases and 4 bases, there was a span of 16 bases. Germline V gene sequence: CDR1 SGDLS, CDR2 YYNGEE. The CDR3 has 15 residues. CDR3 DNA sequence: TGTGCCAGCAGCGGTATAGCGGCGACCAGAGAGACCCAGTACTTC. Its protein is CASSGIAATRETQYF.